The 8 T cell receptor beta chains below come from one sample, sequenced in a study of blood T cells in healthy people across ages. A J-beta primer mix and a sample-barcoded 5' primer were used in a second PCR of about 6 to 12 cycles. A single record per CDR3 protein comes from TCRdb applying MiXCR to the 5' RACE reads. The sample includes roughly 800,000 distinct CDR3 sequences, around 25% of them seen just once. The same sample was also used in a study of T cells of mothers and their children.

The material sequenced was blood. These receptors were taken from a boy aged 5-17 years in good health.

This clonotype appeared many times. The V and J genes are TRBV5-1 and TRBJ2-7; D might be TRBD1 or TRBD2, each matching 7 bases. This CDR3 has 14 residues. Germline V CDR1 and CDR2: SGHRS, YFSETQ. Trimming shortened V by 4 bases and J by 3 bases, and 14 bases separated the two germline ends. The CDR3 bases are TGCGCCAGCAGCCTCGCAGGGGGGGACTACGAGCAGTACTTC. Its protein product is CASSLAGGDYEQYF.

The CDR3 region has the DNA TGTGCCAGCAGCTTAGTCGAGGCGGGAGTAGGGGCAGATACGCAGTATTTT. Encoded protein: CASSLVEAGVGADTQYF. The chain is built from TRBV13 and TRBJ2-3, with 7 bases identical to TRBD2. V was pared by 1 base and J by 4 bases, with 11 bases of the junction left unmatched. Germline assignment: CDR1 PRHDT and CDR2 FYEKMQ (reference sequence). The CDR3 totals 17 residues.

The genes are TRBV5-1 and TRBJ2-5, with 11 bases fitting TRBD2. The assigned J gene may be wrong: the sequence end matches TRBJ2-7 better. Germline values: CDR1 SGHRS, CDR2 YFSETQ. The CDR3 has 15 residues. CDR3 residues: CASSEGLAASYEQYF. The CDR3 region has the DNA TGCGCCAGCAGCGAGGGACTAGCGGCCTCCTACGAGCAGTACTTC.

The chain couples TRBV7-9 to TRBJ2-1; 9 nucleotides line up with TRBD2. The CDR3 runs to 15 residues. Per the germline V gene, CDR1 is SEHNR and CDR2 is FQNEAQ (reference sequence). V was clipped by 6 bases and J by 5 bases; unmatched bases: 8. CDR3 DNA: TGTGCCAGCAGGAAGAGCGGGGGGCAGAACAATGAGCAGTTCTTC. This encodes CASRKSGGQNNEQFF.

This clonotype occurred a few times. V usage is TRBV7-9 and J usage is TRBJ2-1; 13 bases fit TRBD2. V trimming: 4 bases; J trimming: 1 base; junction bases outside the gene matches: 10. The CDR3 runs to 19 residues. Germline V gene sequence: CDR1 SEHNR, CDR2 FQNEAQ (reference sequence). The CDR3 protein is CASSWGGLAGPLSYNEQFF. The DNA for the CDR3 is TGTGCCAGCAGCTGGGGGGGACTAGCGGGGCCCCTTTCCTACAATGAGCAGTTCTTC.

The J gene is TRBJ2-5, the V gene TRBV20-1; 9 nucleotides align to TRBD2. Germline CDR1 and CDR2: DFQATT and SNEGSKA (reference sequence). V lost 7 bases, J lost 4 bases, and 10 bases stayed unmatched. The CDR3 has 14 residues. The CDR3 region has the DNA TGCAGTGTCTTCGGCGGGGGGGCCTTAGAGACCCAGTACTTC. Its translation: CSVFGGGALETQYF.

This clonotype was counted only a few times. One junction end disagrees with the germline gene, perhaps due to a read error. This sequence joins TRBV4-1 and TRBJ1-2, with 8 positions matching TRBD1. Germline CDR1 is MGHRA and CDR2 is YSYEKL. The CDR3 is 19 residues long. This CDR3 is CASSQEGSGQGDLYYGYAF. The CDR3 nucleotides read TGCGCCAGCAGCCAAGAAGGGAGTGGACAGGGAGACCTATACTATGGCTACGCCTTC.

This clonotype occurred a few times. The chain joins TRBV6-1 to TRBJ2-1; 7 bases are shared with TRBD1. V was clipped by 6 bases and J by 1 base; unmatched bases: 15. CDR1 is MNHNS, CDR2 SASEGT, per germline. The CDR3 is 18 amino acids. CDR3 sequence: CASRDPSTGFSSYNEQFF. Here the CDR3 DNA reads TGTGCCAGCAGGGACCCCTCGACAGGGTTTTCTTCCTACAATGAGCAGTTCTTC.